One and the same sample provided the 29 T cell receptor beta chains below, sequenced in a study of blood T cells in healthy people across ages. Through a sample-barcoded 5' primer and a J-beta primer mix, a second PCR was run for roughly 7 to 12 cycles. MiXCR was run by TCRdb on the 5' RACE reads, yielding one entry per CDR3 protein. The sample gives about 800,000 distinct CDR3 sequences, roughly 25% of which show up once; roughly 3.8% is in the top ten. These data were likewise used in another study, on T cells of mothers and their children.

The sequenced sample consisted of blood. The source is a boy aged 5-17 years in good health.

This chain connects TRBV29-1 to TRBJ1-2; 7 bases map to TRBD1. The V gene end was trimmed by 3 bases and the J gene end by 4 bases; junction bases not matched to a gene: 2. CDR1 and CDR2 (germline): SQVTM, ANQGSEA. The CDR3 extends over 12 amino acids. The CDR3 region has the DNA TGCAGCGTTGAGGGGACAGTCTATGGCTACACCTTC. Its protein is CSVEGTVYGYTF.

This clonotype showed up just once. This chain joins TRBV29-1 and TRBJ2-7, with no clear D. Germline CDR1 is SQVTM and CDR2 is ANQGSEA. The V end was cut by 2 bases, the J end by 5 bases, with 10 bases between. The CDR3 totals 12 residues. For the CDR3, the DNA is TGCAGCGTTGAAATCTCTCCCGACGAGCAGTACTTC. It translates to CSVEISPDEQYF.

The V call is TRBV9, the J call TRBJ2-3; TRBD1 matches 11 bases. The CDR3 loop spans 15 amino acids. Germline V gene data show CDR1 as SGDLS and CDR2 as YYNGEE. The V and J ends lost 3 bases and 3 bases, in that order; junction bases with no gene match: 3. This chain's CDR3 is CASSGTGGMTDTQYF. CDR3 coding DNA: TGTGCCAGCAGCGGGACAGGGGGCATGACAGATACGCAGTATTTT.

This clonotype appeared a few times. This rearrangement joins TRBV29-1 to TRBJ1-4; a weak D match, TRBD1 (5 bases). The germline V and J ends were trimmed by 2 bases and 3 bases, with 7 bases remaining between them. The CDR3 runs 13 residues. The germline CDR1 and CDR2 sequences are SQVTM and ANQGSEA. This CDR3 is CSVEWGANEKLFF. CDR3 DNA: TGCAGCGTTGAATGGGGGGCTAATGAAAAACTGTTTTTT.

V gene TRBV6-5 combines with J gene TRBJ1-2; 8 bases agree with TRBD1. Looked up from germline, CDR1 is MNHEY and CDR2 is SVGAGI. V gave up 6 bases and J gave up 7 bases; unmatched junction bases: 10. CDR3 length: 14 residues. Here the CDR3 reads CASSAGQGASGYTF. The DNA of the CDR3 is TGTGCCAGCAGCGCCGGACAGGGAGCATCTGGCTACACCTTC.

V and J are TRBV12-3 or TRBV12-4 and TRBJ1-1; D gene uncertain. This CDR3 is 13 amino acids long. V lost 6 bases to trimming and J lost 5 bases, with 13 bases between them. The CDR3 reads CASSRETGTEAFF. The CDR3, as DNA: TGTGCCAGCAGCCGGGAAACGGGGACTGAAGCTTTCTTT.

This clonotype was picked up a small number of times. The chain uses TRBV25-1 and TRBJ2-5; D is undetermined. Trimming shortened V by 4 bases and J by 9 bases, and 6 bases separated the two germline ends. Germline lookup yields CDR1 MGHDK and CDR2 SYGVNS. The CDR3 runs to 10 residues. The CDR3 is CASSGEAQYF. The CDR3 DNA reads TGTGCCAGCAGTGGTGAGGCCCAGTACTTC.

This clonotype was observed a handful of times. This chain joins TRBV5-5 and TRBJ2-5, with D perhaps matching TRBD1 or TRBD2 (5 bases each). Germline V gene data show CDR1 as SGHKS and CDR2 as YYEKEE (reference sequence). Trimming took 4 bases from V and 4 from J, leaving 17 bases between them. The CDR3 spans 15 residues. The DNA for the CDR3 is TGTGCCAGCAGCCCAGGGACCGGGCTACGAGAGACCCAGTACTTC. Residues: CASSPGTGLRETQYF.

The chain recombines TRBV12-3 or TRBV12-4 with TRBJ1-5; a possible D gene is TRBD1 (6 bases). The CDR3 loop spans 15 amino acids. Trimming removed 5 bases from V and 1 base from J, with 12 bases in between. This CDR3 reads CASSPQGISNQPQHF. As DNA, the CDR3 is TGTGCCAGCAGTCCGCAGGGGATAAGCAATCAGCCCCAGCATTTT.

This clonotype was counted between two and nine times. V usage is TRBV10-3 and J usage is TRBJ2-7; D is ambiguous. The V end lost 6 bases, the J end lost 1 base, and 10 bases lay between the germline ends. This CDR3 has 13 amino acids. The germline V gene has CDR1 ENHRY and CDR2 SYGVKD. The CDR3 sequence: CAIRAPGSYEQYF. As DNA, the CDR3 is TGTGCCATCAGAGCCCCAGGTTCCTACGAGCAGTACTTC.

A few counts support this clonotype. One end of the junction varies from germline; a read error may be responsible. The J gene is TRBJ2-7, the V gene TRBV7-3; D possibly corresponds to TRBD2 (6 bases). This CDR3 comprises 14 residues. The germline gives CDR1 SGHTA, CDR2 FQGTGA. The CDR3 nucleotides read TGTGCCAGCGGCTTAACTCGGGGGTCCTACGAGCAGTACTTC. Translated: CASGLTRGSYEQYF.

This clonotype was counted between two and nine times. The chain couples TRBV28 to TRBJ1-3; D not resolved. CDR1 is MDHEN and CDR2 is SYDVKM in the germline V gene. The V end lost 6 bases, the J end lost 2 bases, and 14 bases lay between the germline ends. The CDR3 contains 15 residues. The CDR3 reads CASSKPLLTGNTIYF. Here the CDR3 DNA reads TGTGCCAGCAGCAAGCCGCTGTTGACTGGAAACACCATATATTTT.

V and J are TRBV30 and TRBJ2-4; TRBD2 might be the D (6 bases). CDR1 is GTSNPN, CDR2 SVGIG, per germline (reference sequence). Trimming cost V 0 bases and J 1 base, with 10 bases left between them. The CDR3 runs 15 residues. The CDR3 DNA sequence: TGTGCCTGGAGTGTGGGCGGGGTGGCCAAAAACATTCAGTACTTC. Its translation: CAWSVGGVAKNIQYF. The full variable domain, in which reference TRBV30 and TRBJ2-4 provide the parts outside the CDR3, is SQTIHQWPATLVQPVGSPLSLECTVEGTSNPNLYWYRQAAGRGLQLLFYSVGIGQISSEVPQNLSASRPQDRQFILSSKKLLLSDSGFYLCAWSVGGVAKNIQYFGAGTRLSVL.

V usage is TRBV5-1 and J usage is TRBJ2-1; TRBD1 aligns across 7 bases. The CDR3 has 18 amino acids. V shed 3 bases and J 0 bases; nucleotides not matched to a gene: 12. Looked up from germline, CDR1 is SGHRS and CDR2 is YFSETQ. The CDR3 loop is CASSYEPRQGGSYNEQFF. CDR3 sequence (DNA): TGCGCCAGCAGCTACGAACCGAGACAGGGTGGCTCCTACAATGAGCAGTTCTTC.

There are a few counts of this clonotype. V is TRBV3-1 and J is TRBJ2-5; the D gene is possibly TRBD2 (6 bases). The CDR3 totals 16 residues. V was clipped by 0 bases and J by 5 bases, with 16 bases between them. Germline CDR1 and CDR2: LGHDT and YNNKEL (reference sequence). The CDR3 DNA reads TGTGCCAGCAGCCAAGATTACCTCCCGGGGAGGGAGACCCAGTACTTC. Translation: CASSQDYLPGRETQYF.

The rearrangement links TRBV3-1 to TRBJ2-4; no clear D. The germline gives CDR1 LGHDT, CDR2 YNNKEL (reference sequence). The CDR3 has 16 amino acids. V shed 0 bases and J shed 0 bases, with 9 bases lying between them. Here the CDR3 DNA reads TGTGCCAGCAGCCAAGAAAAGTGTCTAGCCAAAAACATTCAGTACTTC. Its protein product is CASSQEKCLAKNIQYF.

There are a few counts of this clonotype. The chain recombines TRBV7-3 with TRBJ2-7; D could derive from TRBD1 or TRBD2 (5 bases each). CDR1 and CDR2 (germline): SGHTA, FQGTGA. The CDR3 has 13 amino acids. With 5 bases removed from V and 7 bases from J, the gap between germline ends came to 15 bases. The CDR3, as DNA: TGTGCCAGCAGCCCACAACGATGGGGGGAGCAGTACTTC. Protein sequence: CASSPQRWGEQYF.

The chain links TRBV4-3 to TRBJ2-1; D gene ambiguous. V was shortened by 0 bases and J by 6 bases, with 12 bases between the two germline ends. Germline-derived CDR1 and CDR2 are LGHNA and YSLEER. The CDR3 consists of 15 residues. The DNA for the CDR3 is TGCGCCAGCAGCCAAGATTATCTGGGCGCCAATGAGCAGTTCTTC. Translating gives CASSQDYLGANEQFF.

The chain combines TRBV7-8 with TRBJ1-4; TRBD1 matches 7 bases. J lost 8 bases, V lost 5 bases, and 11 bases had no gene match. The V gene's germline CDR1 is SGHVS and CDR2 FQNEAQ. The CDR3 covers 15 residues. The CDR3 region is CASSRNRGGAEKLFF. The CDR3 DNA reads TGTGCCAGCAGCCGAAACAGGGGAGGGGCGGAAAAACTGTTTTTT.

The chain employs TRBV7-8 and TRBJ2-4; D might be TRBD2 (5 bases). Germline V gene sequence: CDR1 SGHVS, CDR2 FQNEAQ. With 1 base removed from V and 10 bases from J, the gap between germline ends came to 8 bases. This CDR3 comprises 12 residues. CDR3 DNA sequence: TGTGCCAGCAGCTTAGATACGGGAATTCAGTACTTC. Amino acid sequence: CASSLDTGIQYF.

The V call is TRBV6-6, the J call TRBJ2-1, with 9 bases aligning to TRBD2. This CDR3 contains 16 residues. Germline V gene lookup returns CDR1 MNHNY and CDR2 SVGAGI (reference sequence). Unmatched junction bases numbered 8, after V lost 6 bases and J lost 2 bases. Here the CDR3 reads CASRYSGGVAYNEQFF. Written as DNA, the CDR3 is TGTGCCAGCAGGTATAGCGGGGGAGTTGCCTACAATGAGCAGTTCTTC.

This clonotype was found a few times. The CDR3 region has the DNA TGTGCCAGCAGCATTCGGGGTAGCTCTGGAAACACCATATATTTT. Translation gives CASSIRGSSGNTIYF. This sequence joins TRBV9 and TRBJ1-3; D not certain. Trimming cost V 4 bases and J 0 bases, with 11 bases left between them. CDR3 length equals 15 residues. CDR1 is SGDLS and CDR2 is YYNGEE in the germline V gene.

In its sample, this clonotype was seen a few times. This chain connects TRBV9 to TRBJ2-5; perhaps TRBD1 as D (5 bases). Trimming shortened V by 0 bases and J by 3 bases, and 6 bases separated the two germline ends. This CDR3 spans 13 amino acids. The germline V gene encodes CDR1 SGDLS and CDR2 YYNGEE. The CDR3 reads CASSVAREETQYF. The CDR3 bases are TGTGCCAGCAGCGTAGCCAGGGAAGAGACCCAGTACTTC.

V gene TRBV11-2 combines with J gene TRBJ2-3; 7 nucleotides agree with TRBD2. Unmatched junction bases numbered 6, after V lost 1 base and J lost 2 bases. The length of the CDR3 is 16 residues. Germline V gene data show CDR1 as SGHAT and CDR2 as FQNNGV. The CDR3 region is CASSLGEGGTTDTQYF. For the CDR3, the DNA is TGTGCCAGCAGCTTAGGAGAGGGAGGGACCACAGATACGCAGTATTTT.

Comment on this clonotype: The junction departs from the called germline gene at one end, perhaps through a read error. This chain joins TRBV6-6 and TRBJ1-5; the D is unclear. Looked up from germline, CDR1 is MNHNY and CDR2 is SVGAGI (reference sequence). CDR3 size: 12 residues. CDR3 nucleotide sequence: TGTGCCAGCAGCCTCCTAGGTCAGCTCCAGCATTTT. Translation gives CASSLLGQLQHF.

This clonotype was detected a few times. The V call is TRBV29-1, the J call TRBJ2-3, with no clear D. CDR3 length: 13 amino acids. Germline CDR1 SQVTM, CDR2 ANQGSEA. Trimming took 4 bases from V and 4 from J, leaving 12 bases between them. The CDR3 spells CSVVPYNSDTQYF. The CDR3 nucleotides are TGCAGCGTTGTCCCTTATAATTCAGATACGCAGTATTTT.

Here the CDR3 DNA reads TGTGCCAGCAGTACCATCCAGGGTGTCGAGCACATTCAGTACTTC. Translation: CASSTIQGVEHIQYF. The chain is built from TRBV28 and TRBJ2-4; D might be TRBD1 (5 bases). V dropped 5 bases and J dropped 8 bases, with 19 bases sitting between them. Germline CDR1 and CDR2: MDHEN and SYDVKM. The CDR3 is 15 amino acids.

This clonotype was seen more than once but under ten times. The DNA of the CDR3 is TGTGCCAGCAGCCAAGTAGGGGGCCGCACAGATACGCAGTATTTT. Amino acid sequence: CASSQVGGRTDTQYF. This chain connects TRBV27 to TRBJ2-3; TRBD1 aligns across 7 bases. The CDR3 runs 15 residues. Germline trimming cut 6 bases from V and 1 base from J; bases unmatched to any gene: 7. CDR1 is MNHEY, CDR2 SMNVEV, per germline (reference sequence).

This clonotype has a handful of counts. The J gene is TRBJ2-5, the V gene TRBV27, with D possibly called TRBD1 or TRBD2 (5 bases each). The J call is doubtful: the DNA matches TRBJ2-7 better. Per germline, CDR1 MNHEY and CDR2 SMNVEV (reference sequence). The CDR3 is made up of 13 amino acids. The CDR3 region has the DNA TGTGCCAGCAGTTCGGGACCTCCCTACGAGCAGTACTTC. Residues: CASSSGPPYEQYF.